Below are 21 T cell receptor beta chains sequenced from a single sample in a study of OX40 agonist ivuxolimab in advanced cancers. Repertoires were generated with immunoSEQ multiplex PCR, while TCRdb's copy carries only in-frame clones and drops some. Altogether over 45,000 clones are present, under 90% being singletons, with the ten largest covering roughly 1.6%. Sequencing used CD4+ or CD8+ T cells sorted from blood, obtained in a trial of the OX40 agonist ivuxolimab. The receptor source for this set is an adult with an advanced solid tumor such as melanoma, head and neck, liver or kidney cancer.

As regards this clone: A junction end diverges from the germline sequence, so it may reflect a read error. CDR3 sequence: CASSLDRTSGGRVSLNEQFF. In DNA form, the CDR3 reads TGTGCCAGTAGTTTAGACCGGACTAGCGGGGGCCGAGTATCCCTAAATGAGCAGTTCTTC. The chain combines TRBV19 with TRBJ2-1; TRBD2 matches at 13 bases. The CDR3 length is 20 residues. The germline V gene encodes CDR1 LNHDA and CDR2 SQIVND (reference sequence). The variable domain in full, completed from reference TRBV19 and TRBJ2-1, reads DGGITQSPKYLFRKEGQNVTLSCEQNLNHDAMYWYRQDPGQGLRLIYYSQIVNDFQKGDIAEGYSVSREKKESFPLTVTSAQKNPTAFYLCASSLDRTSGGRVSLNEQFFGPGTRLTVL.

This chain joins TRBV11-2 and TRBJ1-1; no definite D call. This CDR3 is 14 amino acids long. V lost 2 bases to trimming and J lost 5 bases, with 12 bases between them. CDR1 is SGHAT, CDR2 FQNNGV, per germline. Written as DNA, the CDR3 is TGTGCCAGCAGCTTAACTCAAGGAGGGACTGAAGCTTTCTTT. Translating gives CASSLTQGGTEAFF.

The chain recombines TRBV25-1 with TRBJ2-5, with a tentative D call TRBD2 (6 bases). Per germline, CDR1 MGHDK and CDR2 SYGVNS. The CDR3 is 15 residues long. V was trimmed by 4 bases and J by 1 base, leaving 13 bases between them. CDR3 sequence reads: CASSASLGGQETQYF. As DNA, the CDR3 is TGTGCCAGCAGTGCCTCCCTCGGGGGCCAAGAGACCCAGTACTTC. The variable domain in full, with the rest retrieved from reference TRBV25-1 and TRBJ2-5, is EADIYQTPRYLVIGTGKKITLECSQTMGHDKMYWYQQDPGMELHLIHYSYGVNSTEKGDLSSESTVSRIRTEHFPLTLESARPSHTSQYLCASSASLGGQETQYFGPGTRLLVL.

This clone was detected once. The genes are TRBV6-1 and TRBJ1-2; TRBD1 aligns across 7 bases. The CDR3 length is 15 residues. V was pared by 6 bases and J by 4 bases, with 11 bases of the junction left unmatched. Germline values: CDR1 MNHNS, CDR2 SASEGT. The CDR3 loop is CASSEPRQGSYGYTF. As DNA, the CDR3 is TGTGCCAGCAGCGAACCAAGACAGGGCAGCTATGGCTACACCTTC.

V gene TRBV7-2 combines with J gene TRBJ2-7; D gene uncertain. The CDR3 is 15 residues long. Looked up from germline, CDR1 is SGHTA and CDR2 is FQGNSA. Trimming cost V 5 bases and J 0 bases, with 14 bases left between them. Written as DNA, the CDR3 is TGTGCCAGCAGCGGATTGTCTAGGTTCTCCTACGAGCAGTACTTC. This sequence encodes CASSGLSRFSYEQYF.

The CDR3 DNA reads TGTGCCAGCAGTTACCCATCGACAGGGAATCAGCCCCAGCATTTT. This translates into CASSYPSTGNQPQHF. The chain carries TRBV6-6 and TRBJ1-5, with TRBD1 matching over 7 bases. This CDR3 is 15 amino acids long. In germline, CDR1 is MNHNY, CDR2 SVGAGI (reference sequence). The V and J ends lost 2 bases and 4 bases, in that order; junction bases with no gene match: 5.

The chain joins TRBV6-6 to TRBJ2-1; 7 positions match TRBD2. V lost 5 bases, J lost 9 bases, and 13 bases stayed unmatched. Per the germline V gene, CDR1 is MNHNY and CDR2 is SVGAGI (reference sequence). The CDR3 is 15 residues long. The CDR3 DNA is TGTGCCAGCAGTCGTTCCGGGCGGGGGTCTGGTGAGCAGTTCTTC. It specifies CASSRSGRGSGEQFF.

This clone is categorized as medium-sized (0.01 to 0.1%). This chain uses TRBV5-1 with TRBJ2-1; possibly TRBD1 for D (7 bases). V lost 4 bases and J lost 9, with 17 bases in between. The CDR3 is made up of 14 amino acids. CDR1 and CDR2 from the germline V gene are SGHRS and YFSETQ. CDR3 DNA: TGCGCCAGCAGCCAGGGGGGCCGGCACTCTGAGCAGTTCTTC. Its translation is CASSQGGRHSEQFF.

The chain links TRBV29-1 to TRBJ1-1, with no clear D. Trimming took 5 bases from V and 3 from J, leaving 10 bases between them. Germline loops: CDR1 SQVTM, CDR2 ANQGSEA. This CDR3 comprises 12 residues. DNA for the CDR3: TGCAGCGTTAAGAACGAGTACACTGAAGCTTTCTTT. It specifies CSVKNEYTEAFF. Variable domain in full (rest from reference TRBV29-1 and TRBJ1-1): SAVISQKPSRDICQRGTSLTIQCQVDSQVTMMFWYRQQPGQSLTLIATANQGSEATYESGFVIDKFPISRPNLTFSTLTVSNMSPEDSSIYLCSVKNEYTEAFFGQGTRLTVV.

The V gene is TRBV6-5, the J gene TRBJ2-7, with D perhaps TRBD1 (5 bases). V was clipped by 2 bases and J by 3 bases, with 14 bases between them. The CDR3 runs to 15 residues. Germline CDR1 is MNHEY and CDR2 is SVGAGI. The CDR3 DNA follows: TGTGCCAGCAGTTACGGGGCCGTGGGCAGCTACGAGCAGTACTTC. Its translation is CASSYGAVGSYEQYF.

This rearrangement joins TRBV18 to TRBJ2-1; 9 bases map to TRBD2. This CDR3 contains 15 residues. V shed 3 bases, J shed 4 bases, and the junction held 4 bases outside the gene matches. Germline assignment: CDR1 KGHSH and CDR2 LQKENI. In DNA form, the CDR3 reads TGTGCCAGCTCACCGACTAGCGGAAAATACAATGAGCAGTTCTTC. Protein product: CASSPTSGKYNEQFF.

The gene calls are TRBV9 and TRBJ2-1, with a weak D call TRBD2 (7 bases). With 0 bases removed from V and 2 bases from J, the gap between germline ends came to 12 bases. CDR3 length: 16 residues. Germline values: CDR1 SGDLS, CDR2 YYNGEE. The CDR3 DNA reads TGTGCCAGCAGCGTAGGGGCGGGGGCTACCTACAATGAGCAGTTCTTC. It yields the protein CASSVGAGATYNEQFF.

The genes are TRBV7-2 and TRBJ1-1; 7 bases are a match to TRBD1. The CDR3 length is 14 residues. CDR1 and CDR2 (germline): SGHTA, FQGNSA. The junction had 2 bases not matched to a gene; V was cut back by 2 bases and J by 2 bases. The CDR3 sequence: CASSLHRGNTEAFF. Written as DNA, the CDR3 is TGTGCCAGCAGCTTACACAGGGGAAACACTGAAGCTTTCTTT.

The chain links TRBV7-8 to TRBJ2-3, with D possibly being TRBD2 (6 bases). Germline V gene lookup returns CDR1 SGHVS and CDR2 FQNEAQ. V lost 4 bases to trimming and J lost 3 bases, with 17 bases between them. This CDR3 is built from 16 residues. The CDR3 here is CASSSRFGLSTDTQYF. The CDR3 nucleotides are TGTGCCAGCAGCTCAAGGTTCGGACTATCAACAGATACGCAGTATTTT.

V usage is TRBV7-3 and J usage is TRBJ2-3, with D possibly being TRBD2 (6 bases). This CDR3 spans 15 amino acids. Germline V gene data show CDR1 as SGHTA and CDR2 as FQGTGA. Trimming pared 4 bases from V and 0 bases from J, leaving 11 bases between. CDR3 nucleotide sequence: TGTGCCAGCAGCTCCGGGGGATTGAGCACAGATACGCAGTATTTT. It encodes CASSSGGLSTDTQYF.

This clone came up a few times. The chain joins TRBV4-1 to TRBJ1-2, with unresolved D. Germline V gene lookup returns CDR1 MGHRA and CDR2 YSYEKL. Trimming shortened V by 0 bases and J by 4 bases, and 12 bases separated the two germline ends. This CDR3 comprises 15 residues. CDR3 loop: CASSQDNWSRYGYTF. The CDR3, as DNA: TGCGCCAGCAGCCAAGATAACTGGAGCCGCTATGGCTACACCTTC.

This clone appeared a single time. V is TRBV7-2 and J is TRBJ2-3; no clear D gene. Trimming took off 2 bases at V and 6 bases at J, with 3 bases between the two ends. CDR1 is SGHTA and CDR2 is FQGNSA in the germline V gene. The CDR3 length is 11 residues. The CDR3: CASSLRDTQYF. CDR3 DNA sequence: TGTGCCAGCAGCTTAAGGGATACGCAGTATTTT. Using reference TRBV7-2 and TRBJ2-3 for the parts outside the CDR3, the full variable domain is GAGVSQSPSNKVTEKGKDVELRCDPISGHTALYWYRQSLGQGLEFLIYFQGNSAPDKSGLPSDRFSAERTGGSVSTLTIQRTQQEDSAVYLCASSLRDTQYFGPGTRLTVL.

The rearrangement uses TRBV19 and TRBJ1-2, with 9 positions matching TRBD1. The CDR3 is 15 residues long. V shed 10 bases, J shed 3 bases, and the junction held 12 bases outside the gene matches. The germline V gene has CDR1 LNHDA and CDR2 SQIVND (reference sequence). In DNA, the CDR3 is TGTGCCACTACCAGAGCGTGGACAGGGGACTATGGCTACACCTTC. It specifies CATTRAWTGDYGYTF.

The table lists this clone with a few counts. The V call is TRBV4-3, the J call TRBJ1-2; D uncertain. The germline V and J ends were trimmed by 0 bases and 6 bases, with 26 bases remaining between them. Germline V gives CDR1 LGHNA, CDR2 YSLEER. CDR3 length: 19 residues. The CDR3 coding sequence is TGCGCCAGCAGCCAAGAACCCGCCGGCCAGGTCCAGCGCCCGGATGGCTACACCTTC. As protein: CASSQEPAGQVQRPDGYTF.

V and J are TRBV6-1 and TRBJ2-2; D is ambiguous. CDR3 length: 14 residues. The ends were cut back, 2 bases at V and 1 base at J, with 5 bases in the middle. From germline, CDR1 is MNHNS and CDR2 SASEGT. CDR3 residues: CASSESRNTGELFF. The CDR3 nucleotides are TGTGCCAGCAGTGAAAGTCGGAACACCGGGGAGCTGTTTTTT.

V usage is TRBV7-2 and J usage is TRBJ2-5; D call uncertain. This CDR3 spans 11 amino acids. Between the trimmed V and J ends, which lost 4 bases and 4 bases, there was a span of 4 bases. Germline V gene sequence: CDR1 SGHTA, CDR2 FQGNSA. The CDR3 DNA is TGTGCCAGCAGCTCACTAGAGACCCAGTACTTC. It yields the protein CASSSLETQYF. The full variable domain, its missing parts supplied by reference TRBV7-2 and TRBJ2-5, is GAGVSQSPSNKVTEKGKDVELRCDPISGHTALYWYRQSLGQGLEFLIYFQGNSAPDKSGLPSDRFSAERTGGSVSTLTIQRTQQEDSAVYLCASSSLETQYFGPGTRLLVL.